The 28 T cell receptor beta chains below were found in one sample sequenced in a study of control samples from healthy donors and cancer patients. Clones were read by immunoSEQ multiplex PCR, and TCRdb kept only the in-frame ones, dropping some. The sample contains about 120,000 clones, roughly 91% of which appear only once. The sequenced material came from blood. These receptor sequences come from a woman in her seventies in good health.

The V gene is TRBV5-1, the J gene TRBJ2-7; perhaps TRBD2 as D (5 bases). The CDR3 contains 12 residues. Looked up from germline, CDR1 is SGHRS and CDR2 is YFSETQ. V lost 4 bases and J 5 bases, leaving 10 bases between the germline ends. The CDR3 protein is CASSAVRDEQYF. The CDR3 coding sequence is TGCGCCAGCAGCGCGGTGCGGGACGAGCAGTACTTC.

The DNA for the CDR3 is TGTGCCAGCAAACCGACAGTACGCGGGGAGCTGTTTTTT. Its translation is CASKPTVRGELFF. The chain joins TRBV6-5 to TRBJ2-2; tentative D call: TRBD1 (5 bases). The CDR3 covers 13 residues. Per germline, CDR1 MNHEY and CDR2 SVGAGI. The V end was cut by 7 bases, the J end by 7 bases, with 13 bases between.

V gene TRBV3-1 (or the pseudogene TRBV3-2) combines with J gene TRBJ2-1, with 11 nucleotides matching TRBD1. Per the germline V gene, CDR1 is LGHDT and CDR2 is YNNKEL (reference sequence). Unmatched junction bases numbered 5, after V lost 4 bases and J lost 0 bases. The CDR3 consists of 17 residues. The DNA for the CDR3 is TGTGCCAGCAGCCCGGGGACAGGGGGGAGCTCCTACAATGAGCAGTTCTTC. This sequence encodes CASSPGTGGSSYNEQFF.

The rearrangement uses TRBV6-5 and TRBJ1-5; D is uncertain. V was trimmed by 0 bases and J by 5 bases, leaving 5 bases between them. This CDR3 comprises 13 residues. CDR1 and CDR2 from the germline V gene are MNHEY and SVGAGI. CDR3 DNA sequence: TGTGCCAGCAGTTACTCAAAGGATCAGCCCCAGCATTTT. Its protein product is CASSYSKDQPQHF.

This sequence joins TRBV29-1 and TRBJ1-2; TRBD1 agrees at 7 bases. Losses at the gene ends were 8 bases for V and 6 bases for J; bases not matched to a gene: 15. The CDR3 covers 14 residues. In germline, CDR1 is SQVTM, CDR2 ANQGSEA. CDR3 region: CSTAFRGSINGYTF. Here the CDR3 DNA reads TGCAGCACAGCGTTCAGGGGGTCGATTAATGGCTACACCTTC.

The genes are TRBV24-1 and TRBJ1-5; weak D call: TRBD1 (6 bases). The V end was cut by 5 bases, the J end by 3 bases, with 10 bases between. There are 14 residues in the CDR3. Germline CDR1 is KGHDR and CDR2 is SFDVKD. The CDR3 sequence is CATSGRGPNQPQHF. CDR3 in DNA: TGTGCCACCAGTGGCAGGGGCCCCAATCAGCCCCAGCATTTT.

The chain uses TRBV5-1 and TRBJ1-3; 8 bases are shared with TRBD1. J lost 6 bases, V lost 0 bases, and 5 bases had no gene match. This CDR3 region has 15 residues. Germline assignment: CDR1 SGHRS and CDR2 YFSETQ. The CDR3 region is CASSLGRGRENTIYF. The CDR3 nucleotides read TGCGCCAGCAGCTTGGGCAGGGGGCGAGAAAACACCATATATTTT.

This chain links TRBV3-1 (or the pseudogene TRBV3-2) with TRBJ2-5, with D possibly TRBD2 on 7 matching bases. This CDR3 is 15 amino acids long. V lost 4 bases and J 3 bases, leaving 15 bases between the germline ends. Germline V gives CDR1 LGHDT, CDR2 YNNKEL (reference sequence). The CDR3 loop reads CASSRRGGGEETQYF. The DNA of the CDR3 is TGTGCCAGCAGCCGACGGGGAGGGGGGGAAGAGACCCAGTACTTC.

Turning to this clone: A read error may account for a junction end that differs from germline. V is TRBV7-8 and J is TRBJ1-5, with TRBD1 as a possible D gene (5 bases). CDR3 length: 14 amino acids. Germline V gene sequence: CDR1 SGHVS, CDR2 FQNEAQ. The CDR3 nucleotides read TGTGCCAGCCGCTTTGGGGCTAGCAATCAGCCCCAGCATTTT. Its translation is CASRFGASNQPQHF.

V usage is TRBV9 and J usage is TRBJ1-2, with D maybe TRBD1 (6 bases). Germline V gene sequence: CDR1 SGDLS, CDR2 YYNGEE. The V end lost 0 bases, the J end lost 8 bases, and 8 bases lay between the germline ends. The CDR3 runs to 12 residues. CDR3 residues: CASSVEGGGYTF. The CDR3 DNA sequence: TGTGCCAGCAGCGTAGAGGGGGGCGGCTACACCTTC.

This rearrangement joins TRBV18 to TRBJ2-6; unclear D gene. The V and J ends lost 4 bases and 3 bases respectively, with 7 bases between them. Germline V gene data show CDR1 as KGHSH and CDR2 as LQKENI. This CDR3 is built from 14 residues. The CDR3 sequence is CASSLHFGANVLTF. The CDR3 nucleotides read TGTGCCAGCTCACTCCATTTTGGGGCCAACGTCCTGACTTTC.

The rearrangement links TRBV9 to TRBJ2-5, with a possible D match to TRBD1 (6 bases). Germline V gene lookup returns CDR1 SGDLS and CDR2 YYNGEE. V was trimmed by 0 bases and J by 4 bases, leaving 13 bases between them. This CDR3 comprises 15 residues. The CDR3: CASSVGSRGAETQYF. CDR3 nucleotide sequence: TGTGCCAGCAGCGTAGGTTCCAGGGGCGCAGAGACCCAGTACTTC.

J is TRBJ1-5 and V is TRBV19; D possibly corresponds to TRBD1 (6 bases). V lost 7 bases to trimming and J lost 0 bases, with 13 bases between them. Germline CDR1 reads LNHDA; CDR2 reads SQIVND (reference sequence). The CDR3 runs to 15 residues. The CDR3 sequence is CASNSQGYSNQPQHF. DNA for the CDR3: TGTGCCAGTAACTCACAGGGATATAGCAATCAGCCCCAGCATTTT.

CDR3 coding DNA: TGTGCCAGCAGTTTAAGTGGACAAGTTGGGGACTCACCCCTCCACTTT. Its protein is CASSLSGQVGDSPLHF. The chain has TRBV6-2 or TRBV6-3 and TRBJ1-6; the D gene is possibly TRBD1 (5 bases). Trimming pared 4 bases from V and 10 bases from J, leaving 20 bases between. Per germline, CDR1 MNHEY and CDR2 SVGEGT. The CDR3 length is 16 residues.

The chain recombines TRBV3-1 (or the pseudogene TRBV3-2) with TRBJ1-6, with a weak D call TRBD1 (5 bases). The V end lost 0 bases, the J end lost 10 bases, and 16 bases lay between the germline ends. The germline CDR1 and CDR2 sequences are LGHDT and YNNKEL (reference sequence). The CDR3 has 16 residues. The CDR3 sequence is CASSQDHPGTGSPLHF. The CDR3 DNA sequence: TGTGCCAGCAGCCAAGATCATCCCGGGACTGGCTCACCCCTCCACTTT.

This rearrangement joins TRBV5-5 to TRBJ1-2; TRBD1 aligns across 7 bases. This CDR3 comprises 13 residues. V dropped 5 bases and J dropped 8; count of bases not matched to a gene: 9. Germline V gene sequence: CDR1 SGHKS, CDR2 YYEKEE (reference sequence). This CDR3 reads CASRTDREKGYTF. In DNA form, the CDR3 reads TGTGCCAGCAGAACTGACAGGGAAAAGGGCTACACCTTC.

This chain uses TRBV5-1 with TRBJ1-6; 7 bases align to TRBD1. Germline values: CDR1 SGHRS, CDR2 YFSETQ. Trimming removed 3 bases from V and 7 bases from J; junction bases left unmatched: 4. The CDR3 totals 14 residues. CDR3 nucleotide sequence: TGCGCCAGCAGCTACCGGGACAGAAATTCACCCCTCCACTTT. Amino acids: CASSYRDRNSPLHF.

The V call is TRBV7-2, the J call TRBJ2-7; D call uncertain. The CDR3 contains 15 residues. Trimming took 0 bases from V and 4 from J, leaving 13 bases between them. The germline V gene encodes CDR1 SGHTA and CDR2 FQGNSA. CDR3 loop: CASSLASGSPYEQYF. The CDR3, as DNA: TGTGCCAGCAGCTTAGCGTCCGGCTCGCCTTACGAGCAGTACTTC.

This chain uses TRBV21-1 with TRBJ1-2; the tabulated D call, TRBD1, remains unverified against the DNA. TRBV21-1 is assigned pseudogene status. CDR3 length equals 17 residues. The CDR3 bases are TGTGCCAGCAGCAAAGATGGGACAGGGTTCAATTACTATGGCTACACCTTC. Encoded protein: CASSKDGTGFNYYGYTF.

The chain uses TRBV5-1 and TRBJ2-7; 7 nucleotides agree with TRBD2. The CDR3 consists of 15 residues. Per germline, CDR1 SGHRS and CDR2 YFSETQ. The V segment lost 5 bases and the J segment 7 bases; nucleotides outside the gene matches: 15. The chain's CDR3 is CASSGGVAGVWEQYF. For the CDR3, the DNA is TGCGCCAGCAGTGGTGGTGTGGCGGGGGTATGGGAGCAGTACTTC.

The chain joins TRBV27 to TRBJ2-2; D possibly matches TRBD1 or TRBD2 (5 bases each). Trimming took off 3 bases at V and 7 bases at J, with 15 bases between the two ends. The CDR3 runs 15 residues. Germline-derived CDR1 and CDR2 are MNHEY and SMNVEV (reference sequence). CDR3 loop: CASSFSGPRGGELFF. CDR3 nucleotide sequence: TGTGCCAGCAGTTTTTCGGGACCGAGGGGCGGGGAGCTGTTTTTT.

In this sample, this clone turned up once. This chain uses TRBV5-8 with TRBJ2-5; TRBD1 aligns across 7 bases. The junction had 8 bases not matched to a gene; V was cut back by 1 base and J by 5 bases. The germline CDR1 and CDR2 sequences are SGHTS and YDEGEE. The CDR3 extends over 15 amino acids. CDR3 sequence: CASSLRAQGVETQYF. CDR3 nucleotide sequence: TGTGCCAGCAGCTTGCGTGCTCAGGGGGTCGAGACCCAGTACTTC.

The CDR3 sequence: CASSSGTGGREKLFF. DNA of the CDR3: TGTGCCAGCAGCTCCGGGACAGGGGGCCGTGAAAAACTGTTTTTT. This chain connects TRBV7-9 to TRBJ1-4; 12 bases match TRBD1. CDR3 length: 15 amino acids. Unmatched junction bases numbered 4, after V lost 4 bases and J lost 7 bases. Germline CDR1 is SEHNR and CDR2 is FQNEAQ (reference sequence).

This chain uses TRBV5-1 with TRBJ1-2; 7 bases map to TRBD1. CDR1 and CDR2 (germline): SGHRS, YFSETQ. V was pared by 2 bases and J by 2 bases, with 3 bases of the junction left unmatched. There are 14 residues in the CDR3. This CDR3 is CASSFAGQNYGYTF. Written as DNA, the CDR3 is TGCGCCAGCAGCTTCGCGGGACAGAACTATGGCTACACCTTC.

This chain joins TRBV13 and TRBJ2-2, with 8 bases aligning to TRBD2. This CDR3 region has 16 residues. With 1 base clipped from V and 4 bases from J, the junction kept 5 bases outside the gene matches. Germline loops: CDR1 PRHDT, CDR2 FYEKMQ (reference sequence). CDR3 nucleotides: TGTGCCAGCAGCTTAGCGGGGGGGCGAAGCACCGGGGAGCTGTTTTTT. It yields the protein CASSLAGGRSTGELFF.

This clone occurred a few times. The chain recombines TRBV7-3 with TRBJ2-1; the D is unclear. Germline-derived CDR1 and CDR2 are SGHTA and FQGTGA. The CDR3 has 15 residues. V lost 6 bases, J lost 0 bases, and 12 bases lay in between. CDR3 in DNA: TGTGCCAGCAGTCGGACGGTCAGCTCCTACAATGAGCAGTTCTTC. Its protein product is CASSRTVSSYNEQFF. The full variable domain, completed using reference TRBV7-3 and TRBJ2-1, is GAGVSQTPSNKVTEKGKYVELRCDPISGHTALYWYRQSLGQGPEFLIYFQGTGAADDSGLPNDRFFAVRPEGSVSTLKIQRTERGDSAVYLCASSRTVSSYNEQFFGPGTRLTVL.

The chain couples TRBV6-6 to TRBJ2-5; TRBD2 might be the D (5 bases). The V end lost 0 bases, the J end lost 5 bases, and 16 bases lay between the germline ends. The CDR3 is made up of 16 amino acids. CDR1 and CDR2 from the germline V gene are MNHNY and SVGAGI (reference sequence). CDR3 coding DNA: TGTGCCAGCAGTTACTCCCCCGGACTGGGGAAGGAGACCCAGTACTTC. Translated, it gives CASSYSPGLGKETQYF.

This chain connects TRBV6-5 to TRBJ1-3; 7 nucleotides match TRBD1. With V trimmed by 7 bases and J by 0 bases, 6 bases remained unmatched. Germline lookup yields CDR1 MNHEY and CDR2 SVGAGI. There are 15 residues in the CDR3. The CDR3 spells CASTRDRDSGNTIYF. DNA of the CDR3: TGTGCCAGCACCCGAGACAGGGACTCTGGAAACACCATATATTTT.